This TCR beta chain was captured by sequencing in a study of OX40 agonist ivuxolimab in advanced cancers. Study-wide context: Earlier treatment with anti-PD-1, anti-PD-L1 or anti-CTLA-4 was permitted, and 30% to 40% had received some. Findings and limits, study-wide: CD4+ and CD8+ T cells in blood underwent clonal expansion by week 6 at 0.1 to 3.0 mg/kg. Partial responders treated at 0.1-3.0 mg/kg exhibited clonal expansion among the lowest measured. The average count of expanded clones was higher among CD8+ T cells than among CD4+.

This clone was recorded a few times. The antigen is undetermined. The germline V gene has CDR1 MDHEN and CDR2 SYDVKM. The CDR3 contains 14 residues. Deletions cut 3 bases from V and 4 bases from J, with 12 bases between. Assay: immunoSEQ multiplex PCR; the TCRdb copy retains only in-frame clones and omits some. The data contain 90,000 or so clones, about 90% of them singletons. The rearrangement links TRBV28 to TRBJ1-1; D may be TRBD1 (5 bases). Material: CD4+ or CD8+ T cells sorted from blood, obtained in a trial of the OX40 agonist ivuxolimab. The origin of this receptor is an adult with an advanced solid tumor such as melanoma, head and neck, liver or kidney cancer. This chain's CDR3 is CASSLRGKGTEAFF. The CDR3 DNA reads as TGTGCCAGCAGTTTGCGGGGGAAGGGCACTGAAGCTTTCTTT.